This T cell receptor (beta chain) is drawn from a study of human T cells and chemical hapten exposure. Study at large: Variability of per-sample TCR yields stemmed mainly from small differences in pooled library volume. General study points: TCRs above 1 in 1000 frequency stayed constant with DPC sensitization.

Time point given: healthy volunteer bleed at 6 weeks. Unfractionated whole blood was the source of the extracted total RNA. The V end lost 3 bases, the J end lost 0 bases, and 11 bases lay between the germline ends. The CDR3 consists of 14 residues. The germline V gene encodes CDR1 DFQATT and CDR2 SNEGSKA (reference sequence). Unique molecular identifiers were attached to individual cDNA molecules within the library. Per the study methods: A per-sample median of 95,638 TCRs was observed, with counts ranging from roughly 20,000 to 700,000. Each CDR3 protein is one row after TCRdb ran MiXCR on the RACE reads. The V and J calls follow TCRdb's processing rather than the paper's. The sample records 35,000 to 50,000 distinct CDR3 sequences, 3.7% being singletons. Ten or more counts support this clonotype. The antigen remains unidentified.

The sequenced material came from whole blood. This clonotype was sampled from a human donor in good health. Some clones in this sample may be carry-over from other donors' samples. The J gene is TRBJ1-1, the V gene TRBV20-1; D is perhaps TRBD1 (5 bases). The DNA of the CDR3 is TGCAGTGCTAGGCGGGGCAGGATGAACACTGAAGCTTTCTTT. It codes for CSARRGRMNTEAFF.